This entry lists 27 T cell receptor beta chains sequenced from one sample in a study of T-cell memory formation after mild COVID-19. TCRdb itself ran the 5' RACE reads through MiXCR, one entry per CDR3 protein. Altogether roughly 130,000 distinct CDR3 sequences are present, about a sixth being singletons, with the ten largest covering 4% to 6%. Sequencing was performed on PBMCs or a T cell subset sorted from them (not recorded which). Every receptor here comes from a man between 18 and 35 years old who had mild COVID-19 (a few samples of this study predate the infection). Cell type and time point are not known.

The V and J genes are TRBV19 and TRBJ1-1; TRBD1 agrees at 9 bases. V lost 6 bases and J lost 5; bases outside the gene matches: 7. CDR1 LNHDA and CDR2 SQIVND come from the germline V gene (reference sequence). The CDR3 has 14 residues. This chain's CDR3 is CASSDRGGSTEAFF. Here the CDR3 DNA reads TGTGCCAGTAGCGACAGGGGGGGCTCGACTGAAGCTTTCTTT.

In this sample, this clonotype turned up a few times. The V call is TRBV5-1, the J call TRBJ2-1; a weak D match, TRBD1 (6 bases). CDR1 and CDR2 (germline): SGHRS, YFSETQ. V was cut by 3 bases and J by 5 bases, with 18 bases left in between. The CDR3 runs 16 residues. For the CDR3, the DNA is TGCGCCAGCAGCTCCCAAACAGGGTACTCGGACAATGAGCAGTTCTTC. Protein product: CASSSQTGYSDNEQFF.

This clonotype was counted a few times. The CDR3 nucleotides are TGTGCCAGCAGCCAAGATCGGCGGAAGGACACAGATACGCAGTATTTT. Its translation is CASSQDRRKDTDTQYF. The chain uses TRBV4-2 and TRBJ2-3; D remains unclear. CDR3 size: 16 residues. CDR1 is LGHNA, CDR2 YNFKEQ, per germline. Trimming pared 0 bases from V and 2 bases from J, leaving 12 bases between.

In its sample, this clonotype was seen a few times. J is TRBJ2-1 and V is TRBV11-2, with 8 bases aligning to TRBD2. CDR1 and CDR2 from the germline V gene are SGHAT and FQNNGV. V trimming: 5 bases; J trimming: 7 bases; junction bases outside the gene matches: 13. The CDR3 has 16 residues. The CDR3 region has the DNA TGTGCCAGCAGCCGCTGGGGTTCCGGGGGGGATAATGAGCAGTTCTTC. The encoded protein is CASSRWGSGGDNEQFF. The full variable domain, with the rest looked up from reference TRBV11-2 and TRBJ2-1, is EAGVAQSPRYKIIEKRQSVAFWCNPISGHATLYWYQQILGQGPKLLIQFQNNGVVDDSQLPKDRFSAERLKGVDSTLKIQPAKLEDSAVYLCASSRWGSGGDNEQFFGPGTRLTVL.

This clonotype was seen only a few times. The chain combines TRBV5-1 with TRBJ2-3; 10 bases are shared with TRBD2. The V gene end was trimmed by 1 base and the J gene end by 0 bases; junction bases not matched to a gene: 2. CDR1 is SGHRS and CDR2 is YFSETQ in the germline V gene. The CDR3 consists of 16 residues. The CDR3 DNA reads as TGCGCCAGCAGCTTGTCAGCGGGGGGGAGCACAGATACGCAGTATTTT. The encoded protein is CASSLSAGGSTDTQYF.

The gene calls are TRBV20-1 and TRBJ2-2; 11 nucleotides agree with TRBD2. CDR1 DFQATT and CDR2 SNEGSKA come from the germline V gene (reference sequence). J gave up 0 bases and V 2 bases, and 5 bases lay outside the gene matches. The CDR3 has 17 residues. In DNA, the CDR3 is TGCAGTGCTAGAAAGCCGGGACTAGCGGCGAACACCGGGGAGCTGTTTTTT. Protein product: CSARKPGLAANTGELFF.

The genes are TRBV7-7 and TRBJ2-5; the match to TRBD1 covers 10 bases. CDR3 length: 17 amino acids. Germline V gene data show CDR1 as SSHAT and CDR2 as FNYEAQ (reference sequence). V gave up 1 base and J gave up 6 bases; unmatched junction bases: 11. CDR3 in DNA: TGTGCCAGCAGCTTAGATACCCTGGACAGGGGGAGGCAGACCCAGTACTTC. Protein sequence: CASSLDTLDRGRQTQYF.

This clonotype occurred a few times. This chain links TRBV7-2 with TRBJ2-7, with 11 bases fitting TRBD2. CDR3 size: 16 residues. V was pared by 5 bases and J by 7 bases, with 13 bases of the junction left unmatched. Germline CDR1 is SGHTA and CDR2 is FQGNSA. For the CDR3, the DNA is TGTGCCAGCAGCCGCTATAGCGGGGGGGGCCTCGGGGAGCAGTACTTC. This encodes CASSRYSGGGLGEQYF. Full variable domain (outside the CDR3, taken from reference TRBV7-2 and TRBJ2-7): GAGVSQSPSNKVTEKGKDVELRCDPISGHTALYWYRQSLGQGLEFLIYFQGNSAPDKSGLPSDRFSAERTGGSVSTLTIQRTQQEDSAVYLCASSRYSGGGLGEQYFGPGTRLTVT.

The V and J genes are TRBV20-1 and TRBJ2-1; D unresolved. Trimming stripped 6 bases from V and 4 bases from J, with 10 bases between. The germline CDR1 and CDR2 sequences are DFQATT and SNEGSKA (reference sequence). CDR3 length: 12 residues. CDR3 amino acids: CSANARYNEQFF. The CDR3 DNA is TGCAGTGCCAATGCCCGGTACAATGAGCAGTTCTTC.

In its sample, this clonotype was seen a few times. V is TRBV7-2 and J is TRBJ1-1, with D possibly being TRBD1 (5 bases). Germline CDR1 reads SGHTA; CDR2 reads FQGNSA. V was cut by 5 bases and J by 5 bases, with 15 bases left in between. The length of the CDR3 is 14 residues. This CDR3 is CASSAFSRATEAFF. In DNA form, the CDR3 reads TGTGCCAGCAGCGCGTTTTCCAGGGCGACTGAAGCTTTCTTT.

The chain uses TRBV7-8 and TRBJ1-1; D is uncertain. The V gene lost 4 bases and the J gene lost 4 bases, with 10 bases spanning the gap. Germline CDR1 SGHVS, CDR2 FQNEAQ. This CDR3 is 13 amino acids long. CDR3 loop: CASSSTVGTEAFF. Written as DNA, the CDR3 is TGTGCCAGCAGCTCAACTGTGGGCACTGAAGCTTTCTTT.

At least ten counts were recorded for this clonotype. This chain links TRBV7-3 with TRBJ2-7, with D possibly matching TRBD1 (5 bases). CDR3 length equals 14 residues. Germline V gene sequence: CDR1 SGHTA, CDR2 FQGTGA. Trimming stripped 2 bases from V and 3 bases from J, with 11 bases between. CDR3 residues: CASSLHPGRYEQYV. Here the CDR3 DNA reads TGTGCCAGCAGCTTACACCCAGGGCGCTACGAGCAGTACGTC.

This clonotype was counted only a few times. The chain links TRBV5-1 to TRBJ2-7; 8 bases match TRBD1. Per the germline V gene, CDR1 is SGHRS and CDR2 is YFSETQ. The junction had 9 bases not matched to a gene; V was cut back by 2 bases and J by 5 bases. This CDR3 region has 15 residues. The CDR3 bases are TGCGCCAGCAGCTTACAGGGACAGGCGTCCGACGAGCAGTACTTC. Translated: CASSLQGQASDEQYF.

This clonotype has a count of ten or more. The V and J genes are TRBV5-1 and TRBJ2-2; D call uncertain. CDR1 and CDR2 (germline): SGHRS, YFSETQ. Trimming pared 1 base from V and 5 bases from J, leaving 9 bases between. There are 14 residues in the CDR3. CDR3 DNA: TGCGCCAGCAGCTTGCTCACCCCGACCGGGGAGCTGTTTTTT. Translated: CASSLLTPTGELFF.

This clonotype was counted only a few times. The chain is built from TRBV7-9 and TRBJ1-5, with a weak D call TRBD1 (5 bases). Between the trimmed V and J ends, which lost 3 bases and 10 bases, there was a span of 13 bases. Germline CDR1 and CDR2: SEHNR and FQNEAQ (reference sequence). CDR3 length equals 13 residues. CDR3 loop: CASSFQGPSPQHF. Written as DNA, the CDR3 is TGTGCCAGCAGCTTTCAGGGTCCGAGTCCCCAGCATTTT.

J is TRBJ2-7 and V is TRBV27; 7 nucleotides align to TRBD1. The V gene's germline CDR1 is MNHEY and CDR2 SMNVEV (reference sequence). J gave up 6 bases and V 5 bases, and 10 bases lay outside the gene matches. The CDR3 consists of 14 residues. The CDR3 region has the DNA TGTGCCAGCAGTCCCCGTGACAGGGCGGGCGAGCAGTACTTC. It is translated as CASSPRDRAGEQYF.

This clonotype came up a few times. This rearrangement joins TRBV12-3 or TRBV12-4 to TRBJ2-5; weak D call: TRBD2 (6 bases). The CDR3 extends over 14 amino acids. Trimming removed 6 bases at V and 0 bases at J, with 11 bases between. This chain's CDR3 is CASSSSGNQETQYF. DNA for the CDR3: TGTGCCAGCAGCAGTAGCGGTAACCAAGAGACCCAGTACTTC.

The J gene is TRBJ2-1, the V gene TRBV7-9; 7 nucleotides agree with TRBD1. With 5 bases clipped from V and 10 bases from J, the junction kept 5 bases outside the gene matches. CDR3 length equals 12 residues. CDR1 SEHNR and CDR2 FQNEAQ come from the germline V gene (reference sequence). The CDR3 DNA reads as TGTGCCAGCAGCCAGACAGGGCTGGAGCAGTTCTTC. Its protein is CASSQTGLEQFF.

This chain uses TRBV6-5 with TRBJ2-7, with 9 bases fitting TRBD2. The V and J ends lost 0 bases and 3 bases, in that order; junction bases with no gene match: 3. Germline CDR1 and CDR2: MNHEY and SVGAGI. The CDR3 runs to 15 residues. The CDR3 is CASSYSLAGVYEQYF. CDR3 nucleotide sequence: TGTGCCAGCAGTTACTCGTTAGCGGGGGTCTACGAGCAGTACTTC.

The V call is TRBV5-5, the J call TRBJ2-7; 8 bases align to TRBD1. V trimming: 0 bases; J trimming: 3 bases; junction bases outside the gene matches: 11. The CDR3 sequence is 17 residues long. CDR1 SGHKS and CDR2 YYEKEE come from the germline V gene (reference sequence). CDR3 nucleotides: TGTGCCAGCAGCTTGGTCCCCGGGACAGGAGTCCTCTACGAGCAGTACGTC. Protein product: CASSLVPGTGVLYEQYV.

The sample holds a few counts of this clonotype. The chain combines TRBV11-1 with TRBJ1-1; 8 bases map to TRBD1. The CDR3 runs 15 residues. With 3 bases clipped from V and 0 bases from J, the junction kept 3 bases outside the gene matches. Germline values: CDR1 SGHAT, CDR2 FQDESV (reference sequence). In DNA form, the CDR3 reads TGTGCCAGCAGCTTTGCAGGGGGCCTGAACACTGAAGCTTTCTTT. Translated: CASSFAGGLNTEAFF.

The chain combines TRBV20-1 with TRBJ1-1, with D possibly being TRBD1 (5 bases). V was pared by 5 bases and J by 2 bases, with 12 bases between. The CDR3 length is 13 residues. From germline, CDR1 is DFQATT and CDR2 SNEGSKA (reference sequence). As DNA, the CDR3 is TGCAGTGCTGGGGGACTGGCAAACACTGAAGCTTTCTTT. Translating it yields CSAGGLANTEAFF.

In its sample, this clonotype was seen a few times. V usage is TRBV9 and J usage is TRBJ2-4, with TRBD1 identical over 10 bases. The CDR3 totals 14 residues. With V trimmed by 5 bases and J by 6 bases, 5 bases remained unmatched. CDR1 is SGDLS and CDR2 is YYNGEE in the germline V gene. The CDR3 nucleotides read TGTGCCAGCAGTAGCCGGGACAGGGGAAACATTCAGTACTTC. Amino acids: CASSSRDRGNIQYF.

The V and J genes are TRBV5-1 and TRBJ2-1, with 8 bases fitting TRBD2. The CDR3 covers 14 residues. Germline assignment: CDR1 SGHRS and CDR2 YFSETQ. The junction had 11 bases not matched to a gene; V was cut back by 5 bases and J by 10 bases. The CDR3 bases are TGCGCCAGCAGATTAGGAGCGGGGGCGTCGGAGCAGTTCTTC. It encodes CASRLGAGASEQFF.

V usage is TRBV6-5 and J usage is TRBJ2-5, with D possibly matching TRBD1 (6 bases). V shed 7 bases and J shed 3 bases, with 15 bases lying between them. Germline values: CDR1 MNHEY, CDR2 SVGAGI. The CDR3 runs 14 residues. As DNA, the CDR3 is TGTGCCAGCATCAGAAGCGCAGGGGAAGAGACCCAGTACTTC. It specifies CASIRSAGEETQYF.

The rearrangement links TRBV4-3 to TRBJ2-2, with D perhaps TRBD1 or TRBD2 (5 bases each). The CDR3 has 15 residues. The germline V gene encodes CDR1 LGHNA and CDR2 YSLEER. V was cut by 1 base and J by 4 bases, with 10 bases left in between. The CDR3 is CASSQVGAGTGELFF. CDR3 sequence (DNA): TGCGCCAGCAGCCAAGTTGGGGCGGGCACCGGGGAGCTGTTTTTT.

CDR3 sequence: CASSLSGVAKYF. The CDR3 DNA follows: TGTGCCAGCAGCCTTAGCGGGGTGGCAAAGTATTTT. This sequence joins TRBV12-3 or TRBV12-4 and TRBJ2-3; 8 bases match TRBD2. The V segment lost 6 bases and the J segment 13 bases; nucleotides outside the gene matches: 9. The CDR3 is 12 amino acids.